This TCR beta chain was identified in a study of circulating and synovial CD4+ cells in juvenile arthritis. In regard to this clone: The antigen is not known.

The CDR3 is 14 amino acids. Trimming pared 6 bases from V and 4 bases from J, leaving 13 bases between. CDR1 is LNHDA, CDR2 SQIVND, per germline (reference sequence). Study outcomes and limitations: Bulk blood CD4 samples held at least an order of magnitude more or fewer genomes than CPL. Circulating pathogenic-like lymphocytes shared a substantially higher fraction of CDR3 sequences with synovium than bulk blood.

Sequenced samples came from active juvenile idiopathic arthritis patients. Here immunoSEQ multiplex PCR was the method, and the copy in TCRdb shows in-frame clones only, minus some. This sample yields about 33,000 clones, of which about 95% are seen a single time; around 0.17% belongs to the top ten. This chain uses TRBV19 with TRBJ2-1; the D gene is possibly TRBD1 (6 bases). The TCR comes from a human donor with juvenile idiopathic arthritis. The material sequenced was CD4+ T cells from blood. CDR3 amino acids: CASREDSLYNEQFF. DNA of the CDR3: TGTGCCAGTAGAGAGGACAGCTTATACAATGAGCAGTTCTTC.